The clone carrying this T cell receptor beta chain was detected a few times. The antigen remains unidentified. The sample belongs to a study of ipilimumab plus nivolumab after autologous stem cell transplantation. The study, taken as a whole, reports: Per the authors, repertoire, Treg and microbiota data justify further study.

Checkpoint therapy with ipilimumab 1 mg/kg began 14 to 28 days after transplant. TCRdb's table, derived via immunoSEQ multiplex PCR, lists solely in-frame clones and lacks some. The sample has more than 12,000 clones; about four fifths are singletons. The CDR3 is 17 residues long. V trimming: 0 bases; J trimming: 3 bases; junction bases outside the gene matches: 10. Germline CDR1 and CDR2: SGHRS and YFSETQ. The source material was PBMCs, sampled in a trial of ipilimumab plus nivolumab as post-transplant consolidation. This chain uses TRBV5-1 with TRBJ2-7, with 9 bases aligning to TRBD1. This receptor was identified in a male donor with primary mediastinal lymphoma. The CDR3 nucleotides are TGCGCCAGCAGCTTGGCCCTTGGGACAGGGCGAAACTACGAGCAGTACTTC. Amino acids: CASSLALGTGRNYEQYF.